The next 8 T cell receptor beta chains were all read from a single sample in a study of read filtering for tumor transcriptome and immune sequencing. This library used approximately 390 ng RNA and molecular barcoded adaptors spanning alpha/delta and beta/gamma chains. TCRdb reanalysed the reads using MiXCR and keeps one entry per CDR3 protein. This table holds 57,000 or so distinct CDR3 sequences, 15% to 25% found once. The sequenced sample consisted of a population of CD138-negative cells sorted from bone marrow. The receptor source for this set is a donor older than 35 with multiple myeloma.

The table lists this clonotype with many counts. CDR3 nucleotide sequence: TGTGCCAGCAGCTTTTATTCTGAAGCTTTCTTT. As protein: CASSFYSEAFF. V usage is TRBV7-9 and J usage is TRBJ1-1; D uncertain. Germline CDR1 SEHNR, CDR2 FQNEAQ (reference sequence). V was pared by 3 bases and J by 6 bases, with 5 bases between. CDR3 length: 11 amino acids.

This sequence joins TRBV6-5 and TRBJ1-1; D might be TRBD1 (6 bases). V was pared by 2 bases and J by 11 bases, with 12 bases between. Germline CDR1 is MNHEY and CDR2 is SVGAGI. This CDR3 is 12 amino acids long. The CDR3 is CASSYEQGRAFF. CDR3 nucleotide sequence: TGTGCCAGCAGTTACGAACAGGGACGGGCTTTCTTT.

Details on this clonotype: One junction end does not reproduce the germline sequence, and a read error may be involved. J is TRBJ2-1 and V is TRBV10-3, with TRBD2 matching over 10 bases. The CDR3 covers 15 residues. Germline CDR1 and CDR2: ENHRY and SYGVKD. CDR3 protein: CAISATSGKYNEQLF. In DNA form, the CDR3 reads TGTGCCATCAGTGCTACTAGCGGGAAATACAATGAGCAGCTCTTC.

CDR3 region: CASSGTGRETGELFF. In DNA, the CDR3 is TGTGCCAGCAGTGGGACAGGGAGGGAGACCGGGGAGCTGTTTTTT. The genes are TRBV6-5 and TRBJ2-2; the match to TRBD1 covers 9 bases. The junction had 6 bases not matched to a gene; V was cut back by 5 bases and J by 5 bases. CDR3 length: 15 residues. Germline loops: CDR1 MNHEY, CDR2 SVGAGI.

There are many counts of this clonotype. The rearrangement uses TRBV4-2 and TRBJ2-4, with 9 bases aligning to TRBD1. Trimming removed 1 base from V and 0 bases from J; junction bases left unmatched: 7. CDR1 and CDR2 from the germline V gene are LGHNA and YNFKEQ. The CDR3 is 18 amino acids. The CDR3 region is CASSQVQGQGIAKNIQYF. DNA of the CDR3: TGTGCCAGCAGCCAAGTGCAGGGACAGGGAATAGCCAAAAACATTCAGTACTTC.

This clonotype was observed many times. The rearrangement links TRBV24-1 to TRBJ2-5; no clear D gene. Germline CDR1 reads KGHDR; CDR2 reads SFDVKD. The CDR3 is 12 amino acids. Trimming took off 2 bases at V and 5 bases at J, with 5 bases between the two ends. CDR3 nucleotides: TGTGCCACCAGTGATTATTCGGAGACCCAGTACTTC. Amino acid sequence: CATSDYSETQYF.

In the case of this clonotype: A read error is possible here, since a much larger clone lies one base away. The chain combines TRBV12-3 or TRBV12-4 with TRBJ2-1, with D perhaps matching TRBD1 (5 bases). The CDR3 contains 15 residues. In DNA, the CDR3 is TGTGCCAGCAGTTTTAAACAGGTTCTGTTGGATGAGCAGTCCTTC. It codes for CASSFKQVLLDEQSF.

Details on this clonotype: It may be a read error: a sequence one base away is much more abundant. The chain has TRBV5-1 and TRBJ2-5; 9 bases match TRBD1. Germline V gene lookup returns CDR1 SGHRS and CDR2 YFSETQ. J lost 5 bases, V lost 7 bases, and 21 bases had no gene match. This CDR3 has 18 amino acids. CDR3 sequence: CASGRITTGGKNTETQYF. CDR3 in DNA: TGCGCCAGCGGCCGCATCACCACAGGGGGCAAGAATACGGAGACCCAGTACTTC.